These T cell receptor beta chains were read from a single sample in a study of Ad26.COV2.S vaccination and SARS-CoV-2 variants. Clones were read by immunoSEQ multiplex PCR, and TCRdb kept only the in-frame ones, dropping some. The sample has around 250,000 clones; around nine tenths are singletons. This specimen was peripheral blood, taken in a trial of Ad26.COV2.S vaccine versus placebo. These TCRs come from a person aged 18-60 years who received the Ad26.COV2.S COVID-19 vaccine or a placebo. Both conserved end residues are part of each CDR3.

CDR3 protein: CASSRTGVQYF
V gene: TRBV12-3/TRBV12-4
J gene: TRBJ2-7

CDR3 protein: CASSPPGGGTDTQYF
V gene: TRBV7-2
J gene: TRBJ2-3

CDR3 protein: CASSLSPRGSSYNEQFF
V gene: TRBV7-9
J gene: TRBJ2-1

CDR3 protein: CASSFGQETQYF
V gene: TRBV7-9
J gene: TRBJ2-5

CDR3 protein: CASSDKAGEADTQYF
V gene: TRBV6-4
J gene: TRBJ2-3

CDR3 protein: CASSPAAGGTEAFF
V gene: TRBV4-3
J gene: TRBJ1-1

CDR3 protein: CASSHGPSSYNSPLHF
V gene: TRBV7-9
J gene: TRBJ1-6

CDR3 protein: CAWSVQGGTFEQYF
V gene: TRBV30
J gene: TRBJ2-7

CDR3 protein: CATSRDWQAPETQYF
V gene: TRBV15
J gene: TRBJ2-5

CDR3 protein: CASSLEGETQYF
V gene: TRBV11-3
J gene: TRBJ2-5

CDR3 protein: CASSRERNGELFF
V gene: TRBV6-5
J gene: TRBJ2-2

CDR3 protein: CASSYSLTGELFF
V gene: TRBV6-5
J gene: TRBJ2-2

CDR3 protein: CASSQDWASGGTGELFF
V gene: TRBV4-3
J gene: TRBJ2-2

CDR3 protein: CASSPPGNTEAFF
V gene: TRBV18
J gene: TRBJ1-1

CDR3 protein: CASSSRRTTNEKLFF
V gene: TRBV4-2
J gene: TRBJ1-4

CDR3 protein: CASSQFGTWVIFF
V gene: TRBV7-9
J gene: TRBJ2-1

CDR3 protein: CAWDTGAGANVLTF
V gene: TRBV30
J gene: TRBJ2-6

CDR3 protein: CASSSWTGQGLYEQYF
V gene: TRBV7-9
J gene: TRBJ2-7

CDR3 protein: CSVEESQLVNEQFF
V gene: TRBV29-1
J gene: TRBJ2-1

CDR3 protein: CASSYTGNSPLHF
V gene: TRBV6-5
J gene: TRBJ1-6

CDR3 protein: CASSLEHSAGANVLTF
V gene: TRBV27
J gene: TRBJ2-6

CDR3 protein: CSVTGLLSAGELFF
V gene: TRBV29-1
J gene: TRBJ2-2

CDR3 protein: CASGVQGREKLFF
V gene: TRBV10-1
J gene: TRBJ1-4

CDR3 protein: CASSLDSLAGVNEQFF
V gene: TRBV7-9
J gene: TRBJ2-1

CDR3 protein: CASSLAGAVNYGYTF
V gene: TRBV7-9
J gene: TRBJ1-2

CDR3 protein: CASSLRGIVGTETQYF
V gene: TRBV5-4
J gene: TRBJ2-5

CDR3 protein: CASSEGGGGQPQHF
V gene: TRBV6-1
J gene: TRBJ1-5

CDR3 protein: CARGGYETQYF
V gene: TRBV2
J gene: TRBJ2-5

CDR3 protein: CASSPQGRYEQFF
V gene: TRBV5-4
J gene: TRBJ2-1

CDR3 protein: CASSSIDGGELFF
V gene: TRBV6-5
J gene: TRBJ2-2

CDR3 protein: CASSVGQGYGYTF
V gene: TRBV9
J gene: TRBJ1-2

CDR3 protein: CASSTIGFGVSNSYEQYF
V gene: TRBV5-4
J gene: TRBJ2-7

CDR3 protein: CASSLFLGPSITDTQYF
V gene: TRBV5-5
J gene: TRBJ2-3

CDR3 protein: CASSPGDRGRETQYF
V gene: TRBV18
J gene: TRBJ2-5

CDR3 protein: CASRITGSYGYTF
V gene: TRBV5-6
J gene: TRBJ1-2

CDR3 protein: CAWSGGGQVPGQPQHF
V gene: TRBV30
J gene: TRBJ1-5

CDR3 protein: CSASRWQPSQETQYF
V gene: TRBV20-1
J gene: TRBJ2-5